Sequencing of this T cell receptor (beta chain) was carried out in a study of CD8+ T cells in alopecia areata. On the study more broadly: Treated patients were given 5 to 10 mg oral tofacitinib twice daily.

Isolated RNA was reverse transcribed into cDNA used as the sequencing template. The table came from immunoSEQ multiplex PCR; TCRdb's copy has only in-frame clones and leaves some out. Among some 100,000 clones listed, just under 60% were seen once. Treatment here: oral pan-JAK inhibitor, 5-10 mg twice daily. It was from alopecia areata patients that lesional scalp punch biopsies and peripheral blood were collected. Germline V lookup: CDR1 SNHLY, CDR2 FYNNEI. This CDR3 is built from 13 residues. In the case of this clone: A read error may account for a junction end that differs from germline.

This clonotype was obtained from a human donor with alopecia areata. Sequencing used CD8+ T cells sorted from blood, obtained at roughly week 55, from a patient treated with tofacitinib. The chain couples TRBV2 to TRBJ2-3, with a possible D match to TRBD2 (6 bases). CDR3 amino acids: CARLGGDTGTQYF. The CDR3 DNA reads TGTGCCAGGCTGGGGGGAGACACAGGTACGCAGTATTTT. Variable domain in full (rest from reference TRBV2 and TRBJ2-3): EPEVTQTPSHQVTQMGQEVILRCVPISNHLYFYWYRQILGQKVEFLVSFYNNEISEKSEIFDDQFSVERPDGSNFTLKIRSTKLEDSAMYFCARLGGDTGTQYFGPGTRLTVL.